These 3 T cell receptor beta chains came from one sample sequenced in a study of Ad26.COV2.S vaccination and SARS-CoV-2 variants. The method was immunoSEQ multiplex PCR; TCRdb's version includes in-frame clones alone and lacks a portion of them. The data hold 350,000 to 500,000 clones, with around 89% observed a single time. Sample treatment: about 20 received Ad26.COV2.S at low or high dose, single or two shots; five or six received placebo; per-sample allocation not given. It was on day 63 after the first vaccine or placebo injection that samples were taken. The sequencing used peripheral blood, collected in a trial of Ad26.COV2.S vaccine versus placebo. The receptors originated from a person aged 18 to 65 who received the Ad26.COV2.S COVID-19 vaccine or a placebo.

This rearrangement joins TRBV19 to TRBJ2-3; 7 positions match TRBD1. There are 14 residues in the CDR3. After removal of 3 bases from V and 6 bases from J, the junction contained 6 bases not matched to a gene. The germline gives CDR1 LNHDA, CDR2 SQIVND (reference sequence). The CDR3 region has the DNA TGTGCCAGTAGTATGGGGGACAGAGGGGATACGCAGTATTTT. This gives the protein CASSMGDRGDTQYF.

This clone was seen only a few times. The CDR3 nucleotides are TGTGCCAGCAGCTTAGGAGCGACAGGGGGCTATGGCTACACCTTC. Translated: CASSLGATGGYGYTF. V and J are TRBV7-8 and TRBJ1-2; TRBD1 aligns across 9 bases. Germline V gene lookup returns CDR1 SGHVS and CDR2 FQNEAQ. V trimming: 1 base; J trimming: 4 bases; junction bases outside the gene matches: 4. There are 15 residues in the CDR3.

The chain employs TRBV2 and TRBJ2-3, with 7 nucleotides matching TRBD1. Germline CDR1 reads SNHLY; CDR2 reads FYNNEI. This CDR3 spans 12 amino acids. Losses at the gene ends were 7 bases for V and 7 bases for J; bases not matched to a gene: 5. The DNA for the CDR3 is TGTGCCAGCAAAAAGGGGGCTAATACGCAGTATTTT. As protein: CASKKGANTQYF.